Presented here are 27 T cell receptor beta chains from one specimen sequenced in a study of blood T cell repertoires in COVID-19 (dated by TCRdb to 2018 to 2020). Library preparation was by the immunoSEQ multiplex PCR assay. The source is immuneACCESS, and TCRdb retained only in-frame sequences with V and J called. Part of the clones is not carried over; for the studies checked, unresolved V genes explain less than half of this, and the remainder is unexplained. A total of approximately 280,000 clones appear in this sample, about 89% of them only once. The top ten constitute around an eighth of the sample. Input material: peripheral blood. These receptors were obtained from a woman aged 55-69 years with acute or convalescent COVID-19.

This clone was seen a few times. The chain has TRBV12-3 or TRBV12-4 and TRBJ2-2; D uncertain. This CDR3 is 12 amino acids long. V lost 6 bases and J 6 bases, leaving 8 bases between the germline ends. This CDR3 reads CASSRFPGELFF. CDR3 sequence (DNA): TGTGCCAGCAGCCGGTTTCCCGGGGAGCTGTTTTTT.

The chain has TRBV5-4 and TRBJ2-7; D is possibly TRBD1 (5 bases). This CDR3 is built from 15 residues. Germline CDR1 SGHNT, CDR2 YYREEE (reference sequence). V lost 0 bases and J 6 bases, leaving 16 bases between the germline ends. CDR3 coding DNA: TGTGCCAGCAGCTTGGCCGGCAGGGTGATCGTCGAGCAGTACTTC. Amino acid sequence: CASSLAGRVIVEQYF.

The genes are TRBV3-1 (or the pseudogene TRBV3-2) and TRBJ1-2; D remains ambiguous. CDR3 length: 12 amino acids. Looked up from germline, CDR1 is LGHDT and CDR2 is YNNKEL (reference sequence). Trimming took 4 bases from V and 6 from J, leaving 9 bases between them. CDR3 nucleotide sequence: TGTGCCAGCAGCCCATCATCCCATGGCTACACCTTC. Its protein is CASSPSSHGYTF.

The chain employs TRBV27 and TRBJ2-7, with D perhaps TRBD2 (5 bases). CDR1 and CDR2 (germline): MNHEY, SMNVEV (reference sequence). The CDR3 runs to 14 residues. Trimming stripped 2 bases from V and 2 bases from J, with 10 bases between. This chain's CDR3 is CASSLGGPTYEQYF. The CDR3 DNA is TGTGCCAGCAGTTTAGGAGGACCGACCTACGAGCAGTACTTC.

The V and J genes are TRBV19 and TRBJ1-2, with 11 bases aligning to TRBD1. This CDR3 contains 15 residues. The V and J ends lost 5 bases and 2 bases, in that order; junction bases with no gene match: 4. Looked up from germline, CDR1 is LNHDA and CDR2 is SQIVND (reference sequence). As DNA, the CDR3 is TGTGCCAGTAGTTCTCGGGACAGGGGGAACTATGGCTACACCTTC. It codes for CASSSRDRGNYGYTF.

V gene TRBV5-8 combines with J gene TRBJ2-4, with unresolved D. Germline lookup yields CDR1 SGHTS and CDR2 YDEGEE. This CDR3 is 16 amino acids long. With 1 base removed from V and 0 bases from J, the gap between germline ends came to 11 bases. The CDR3 DNA follows: TGTGCCAGCAGCTTGTTGACTCTTAGAGCCAAAAACATTCAGTACTTC. Protein sequence: CASSLLTLRAKNIQYF.

The J gene is TRBJ2-2, the V gene TRBV7-6; tentatively, D is TRBD1 (6 bases). V shed 3 bases and J shed 5 bases, with 7 bases lying between them. The CDR3 has 13 residues. CDR1 is SGHVS and CDR2 is FNYEAQ in the germline V gene. CDR3 amino acids: CASSFRGTGELFF. The CDR3 DNA reads TGTGCCAGCAGCTTCAGGGGAACCGGGGAGCTGTTTTTT.

The chain has TRBV10-1 and TRBJ2-7; 7 bases agree with TRBD1. Germline V CDR1 and CDR2: WNHNN, SYGVQD (reference sequence). The CDR3 extends over 14 amino acids. V was clipped by 5 bases and J by 4 bases; unmatched bases: 8. The CDR3, as DNA: TGCGCCAGCAGTAAATACAGGGGTGGGTACGAGCAGTACTTC. Translating it yields CASSKYRGGYEQYF.

The chain recombines TRBV10-3 with TRBJ2-2; D remains ambiguous. From germline, CDR1 is ENHRY and CDR2 SYGVKD. The ends were cut back, 2 bases at V and 0 bases at J, with 10 bases in the middle. There are 16 residues in the CDR3. The CDR3 reads CAISELEQTNTGELFF. In nucleotides, the CDR3 is TGTGCCATCAGTGAGCTCGAACAAACGAACACCGGGGAGCTGTTTTTT.

The genes are TRBV7-2 and TRBJ2-5; D gene uncertain. The length of the CDR3 is 15 residues. Per germline, CDR1 SGHTA and CDR2 FQGNSA. Trimming cost V 2 bases and J 5 bases, with 15 bases left between them. CDR3 DNA sequence: TGTGCCAGCAGCTTAAACCGCCTTGTGCGGGAGACCCAGTACTTC. This translates into CASSLNRLVRETQYF.

The chain uses TRBV6-5 and TRBJ2-7, with TRBD2 identical over 9 bases. The CDR3 sequence is 15 residues long. The germline gives CDR1 MNHEY, CDR2 SVGAGI. V lost 9 bases, J lost 2 bases, and 11 bases stayed unmatched. The CDR3 is CASRPGLAGTYEQYF. CDR3 coding DNA: TGTGCCAGTCGTCCGGGGCTAGCGGGAACCTACGAGCAGTACTTC.

The chain couples TRBV3-1 (or the pseudogene TRBV3-2) to TRBJ1-1; D is perhaps TRBD1 (5 bases). The CDR3 is made up of 17 amino acids. Trimming pared 2 bases from V and 3 bases from J, leaving 19 bases between. Germline CDR1 is LGHDT and CDR2 is YNNKEL (reference sequence). CDR3 sequence reads: CASSQITRGERDTEAFF. The CDR3, as DNA: TGTGCCAGCAGCCAAATAACACGGGGGGAGAGGGACACTGAAGCTTTCTTT.

This clone appeared a single time. The genes are TRBV24-1 and TRBJ2-3; 9 nucleotides agree with TRBD1. Trimming removed 3 bases from V and 6 bases from J; junction bases left unmatched: 6. The germline V gene encodes CDR1 KGHDR and CDR2 SFDVKD. The CDR3 runs to 15 residues. This CDR3 is CATSDLGQGRDTQYF. The CDR3 coding sequence is TGTGCCACCAGTGATCTCGGACAGGGGCGGGATACGCAGTATTTT.

The rearrangement links TRBV5-6 to TRBJ2-1; 7 bases fit TRBD2. The ends lost 4 bases at V and 4 bases at J; junction bases unmatched: 14. CDR1 SGHDT and CDR2 YYEEEE come from the germline V gene. This CDR3 comprises 17 residues. CDR3 sequence reads: CASSPGLAGVIYNEQFF. In DNA form, the CDR3 reads TGTGCCAGCAGCCCTGGTTTGGCGGGGGTCATATACAATGAGCAGTTCTTC. Using reference TRBV5-6 and TRBJ2-1 for the parts outside the CDR3, the full variable domain is DAGVTQSPTHLIKTRGQQVTLRCSPKSGHDTVSWYQQALGQGPQFIFQYYEEEERQRGNFPDRFSGHQFPNYSSELNVNALLLGDSALYLCASSPGLAGVIYNEQFFGPGTRLTVL.

The chain uses TRBV27 and TRBJ2-3; D perhaps matches TRBD1 (6 bases). Deletions cut 6 bases from V and 0 bases from J, with 7 bases between. The CDR3 is 13 residues long. The germline gives CDR1 MNHEY, CDR2 SMNVEV (reference sequence). The CDR3 protein is CASRGGSTDTQYF. The CDR3 region has the DNA TGTGCCAGCAGAGGGGGAAGCACAGATACGCAGTATTTT.

The chain couples TRBV3-1 (or the pseudogene TRBV3-2) to TRBJ2-1, with 8 nucleotides matching TRBD2. V lost 4 bases and J lost 0; bases outside the gene matches: 5. CDR3 size: 16 residues. CDR1 LGHDT and CDR2 YNNKEL come from the germline V gene (reference sequence). DNA of the CDR3: TGTGCCAGCAGCCGTCTGGCGGGGGGCTCCTACAATGAGCAGTTCTTC. Residues: CASSRLAGGSYNEQFF.

This clone was observed once. This chain uses TRBV5-3 with TRBJ2-7, with 8 bases matching TRBD1. TRBV5-3 is annotated as an ORF whose role is uncertain. J was trimmed by 6 bases and V by 1 base; bases with no gene match: 6. The CDR3 sequence is 14 residues long. CDR3 nucleotides: TGTGCCAGAAGCTTGAGGACAGGGATGGCCGAGCAGTACTTC. Its translation: CARSLRTGMAEQYF.

In nucleotides, the CDR3 is TGTGCCAGTAGTATAGCAAGCGGCCAAGAGACCCAGTACTTC. Protein product: CASSIASGQETQYF. V gene TRBV19 combines with J gene TRBJ2-5; TRBD2 might be the D (5 bases). The germline V gene encodes CDR1 LNHDA and CDR2 SQIVND (reference sequence). The V end was cut by 1 base, the J end by 1 base, with 7 bases between. CDR3 length: 14 amino acids.

The table lists this clone with a count of one. V usage is TRBV7-2 and J usage is TRBJ2-3; a possible D gene is TRBD1 (6 bases). Germline V gives CDR1 SGHTA, CDR2 FQGNSA. Trimming took off 1 base at V and 9 bases at J, with 23 bases between the two ends. This CDR3 spans 17 amino acids. This chain's CDR3 is CASSLDGTGSSARTQYF. The DNA for the CDR3 is TGTGCCAGCAGCTTAGACGGTACAGGGTCTAGTGCTCGGACGCAGTATTTT.

This CDR3 reads CAISGSREDQPQHF. CDR3 nucleotides: TGTGCCATCAGTGGGAGCAGGGAAGATCAGCCCCAGCATTTT. The chain recombines TRBV10-3 with TRBJ1-5, with D maybe TRBD1 (5 bases). Trimming shortened V by 4 bases and J by 5 bases, and 12 bases separated the two germline ends. CDR3 size: 14 residues. CDR1 is ENHRY, CDR2 SYGVKD, per germline.

This clone has just one count. The chain has TRBV3-1 (or the pseudogene TRBV3-2) and TRBJ2-3; TRBD2 is a possible D gene (6 bases). The V end was cut by 4 bases, the J end by 9 bases, with 14 bases between. Germline V gene sequence: CDR1 LGHDT, CDR2 YNNKEL (reference sequence). The CDR3 loop spans 13 amino acids. This CDR3 is CASSPLGGETQYF. The CDR3 DNA sequence: TGTGCCAGCAGCCCCTTGGGGGGTGAGACGCAGTATTTT.

This rearrangement joins TRBV6-5 to TRBJ1-1; 8 nucleotides match TRBD1. CDR1 is MNHEY and CDR2 is SVGAGI in the germline V gene. This CDR3 has 15 amino acids. The V and J ends lost 6 bases and 4 bases, in that order; junction bases with no gene match: 10. The chain's CDR3 is CASRSLGQGGTEAFF. Written as DNA, the CDR3 is TGTGCCAGCAGGTCGCTAGGACAGGGAGGCACTGAAGCTTTCTTT.

As DNA, the CDR3 is TGTGCCAGCAGTTTGCCCGGATCGGGCGGGAGGCTGGACGAGCAGTACTTC. This translates into CASSLPGSGGRLDEQYF. The chain is built from TRBV28 and TRBJ2-7; 8 bases line up with TRBD2. Germline V gene sequence: CDR1 MDHEN, CDR2 SYDVKM. There are 17 residues in the CDR3. Trimming cost V 3 bases and J 5 bases; bases outside gene matches: 15.

This chain joins TRBV7-3 and TRBJ2-3; TRBD1 agrees at 11 bases. There are 16 residues in the CDR3. CDR1 is SGHTA, CDR2 FQGTGA, per germline. After removal of 0 bases from V and 6 bases from J, the junction contained 5 bases not matched to a gene. This CDR3 reads CASSLTSGQGADTQYF. The CDR3 nucleotides are TGTGCCAGCAGCTTAACCTCTGGACAGGGGGCCGATACGCAGTATTTT. Drawing the rest from reference TRBV7-3 and TRBJ2-3, the complete variable domain is GAGVSQTPSNKVTEKGKYVELRCDPISGHTALYWYRQSLGQGPEFLIYFQGTGAADDSGLPNDRFFAVRPEGSVSTLKIQRTERGDSAVYLCASSLTSGQGADTQYFGPGTRLTVL.

The chain combines TRBV27 with TRBJ2-5; 7 bases match TRBD1. The CDR3 covers 15 residues. CDR1 and CDR2 from the germline V gene are MNHEY and SMNVEV (reference sequence). The trim removed 5 bases at V and 5 bases at J, leaving 11 bases unmatched. CDR3 residues: CASSPRRQGMETQYF. The CDR3 nucleotides read TGTGCCAGCAGTCCCAGGAGACAGGGAATGGAGACCCAGTACTTC.

V usage is TRBV4-1 and J usage is TRBJ2-5, with D hard to call. The CDR3 is made up of 14 amino acids. Germline loops: CDR1 MGHRA, CDR2 YSYEKL. Trimming shortened V by 1 base and J by 1 base, and 7 bases separated the two germline ends. CDR3 region: CASSQVAFQETQYF. In DNA, the CDR3 is TGCGCCAGCAGCCAAGTAGCCTTCCAAGAGACCCAGTACTTC.

V usage is TRBV2 and J usage is TRBJ2-6, with D possibly TRBD1 on 5 matching bases. The germline V gene encodes CDR1 SNHLY and CDR2 FYNNEI. The CDR3 consists of 15 residues. The ends were cut back, 8 bases at V and 0 bases at J, with 11 bases in the middle. This CDR3 is CASHDSSSGANVLTF. For the CDR3, the DNA is TGTGCCAGCCATGACAGTAGCTCTGGGGCCAACGTCCTGACTTTC. Supplemented by reference TRBV2 and TRBJ2-6, the full variable domain reads EPEVTQTPSHQVTQMGQEVILRCVPISNHLYFYWYRQILGQKVEFLVSFYNNEISEKSEIFDDQFSVERPDGSNFTLKIRSTKLEDSAMYFCASHDSSSGANVLTFGAGSRLTVL.